This T cell receptor beta chain was recorded in a study of cytotoxic CD8 clonotypes in ibrutinib-treated CLL. The repertoire was sequenced with immunoSEQ multiplex PCR; TCRdb's copy has only in-frame clones and lacks some. The sample records a few hundred thousand clones, 80% being singletons. The sequence was obtained from a human donor with chronic lymphocytic leukemia. Sequenced here: PBMCs, sampled before ibrutinib treatment.

The CDR3 DNA reads as TGTGCCAGCAGCTTAGCGAGTGGACGGCTGGAGTTCTTC. Protein product: CASSLASGRLEFF. The chain couples TRBV7-2 to TRBJ2-1; D not certain. The CDR3 extends over 13 amino acids. Germline lookup yields CDR1 SGHTA and CDR2 FQGNSA. V was trimmed by 0 bases and J by 14 bases, leaving 14 bases between them.